This entry lists 10 T cell receptor beta chains sequenced from one sample in a study of blood T cell dynamics during melanoma immunotherapy. Time point described: week 3, after first cycle of checkpoint inhibitor. Using immunoSEQ multiplex PCR, the repertoire was profiled, and TCRdb retains in-frame clones only, with some absent. The data contain 25,000 to 30,000 clones, approximately 88% of them seen just once; the ten biggest clones take up 10% to 13%. The sequencing here drew on blood, taken from a patient treated with checkpoint blockade. All receptors derive from a human donor with melanoma.

This clone was seen only a few times. This chain links TRBV6-1 with TRBJ1-1; 8 bases match TRBD1. CDR3 length equals 14 residues. J gave up 9 bases and V 0 bases, and 6 bases lay outside the gene matches. Germline CDR1 and CDR2: MNHNS and SASEGT. DNA for the CDR3: TGTGCCAGCAGTGAAGCGGGCAGGGGGCCCCAAGCTTTCTTT. Translation: CASSEAGRGPQAFF.

Relative to its sample, this clone is medium-sized. J is TRBJ2-7 and V is TRBV13, with TRBD2 as a possible D gene (6 bases). CDR1 and CDR2 from the germline V gene are PRHDT and FYEKMQ (reference sequence). V lost 2 bases and J 1 base, leaving 15 bases between the germline ends. This CDR3 has 16 residues. The CDR3 loop is CASSLSMEGQSYEQYF. CDR3 coding DNA: TGTGCCAGCAGCTTATCGATGGAGGGCCAGTCCTACGAGCAGTACTTC.

The chain combines TRBV5-5 with TRBJ2-3; D tentatively reads TRBD1 or TRBD2 (5 bases each). V dropped 4 bases and J dropped 0 bases, with 12 bases sitting between them. Germline V gene data show CDR1 as SGHKS and CDR2 as YYEKEE (reference sequence). The CDR3 sequence is 15 residues long. CDR3 residues: CASSRDGDSTDTQYF. The CDR3 bases are TGTGCCAGCAGCCGGGACGGGGATAGCACAGATACGCAGTATTTT.

This rearrangement joins TRBV7-2 to TRBJ1-2; the D is unclear. The ends were cut back, 1 base at V and 4 bases at J, with 7 bases in the middle. The CDR3 consists of 13 residues. Germline V gene lookup returns CDR1 SGHTA and CDR2 FQGNSA. CDR3 sequence (DNA): TGTGCCAGCAGCTTAGGAGTAACCTATGGCTACACCTTC. As protein: CASSLGVTYGYTF.

In regard to this clone: A junction boundary mismatches the germline segment, possibly from a read error. The chain uses TRBV10-1 and TRBJ2-7; D gene unclear. CDR1 WNHNN and CDR2 SYGVQD come from the germline V gene (reference sequence). CDR3 size: 14 residues. The CDR3 here is CVSSEEVYSYEQYF. CDR3 DNA: TGCGTCAGCAGTGAAGAGGTATACTCCTACGAGCAGTACTTC.

This sequence joins TRBV7-9 and TRBJ1-1; D ambiguous. The CDR3 loop spans 15 amino acids. With 5 bases removed from V and 1 base from J, the gap between germline ends came to 14 bases. Germline CDR1 is SEHNR and CDR2 is FQNEAQ (reference sequence). The CDR3 protein is CASSRIGGSNTEAFF. The CDR3 DNA reads as TGTGCCAGCAGCCGCATTGGCGGATCGAACACTGAAGCTTTCTTT.

The V call is TRBV7-8, the J call TRBJ2-5; the match to TRBD2 covers 7 bases. CDR1 and CDR2 (germline): SGHVS, FQNEAQ. Trimming cost V 2 bases and J 5 bases; bases outside gene matches: 8. This CDR3 comprises 15 residues. In DNA, the CDR3 is TGTGCCAGCAGCTTATTCCTAGCGGTGGGGGAGACCCAGTACTTC. Protein sequence: CASSLFLAVGETQYF.

This chain links TRBV19 with TRBJ1-5; 7 nucleotides match TRBD1. The length of the CDR3 is 13 residues. The ends lost 8 bases at V and 3 bases at J; junction bases unmatched: 4. Germline V gives CDR1 LNHDA, CDR2 SQIVND (reference sequence). CDR3 nucleotides: TGTGCCAGTGGGGACAGAGACAATCAGCCCCAGCATTTT. Protein: CASGDRDNQPQHF.

The genes are TRBV11-2 and TRBJ2-1; the D gene is possibly TRBD2 (5 bases). The germline gives CDR1 SGHAT, CDR2 FQNNGV. CDR3 length: 15 amino acids. V lost 5 bases and J lost 0, with 11 bases in between. Written as DNA, the CDR3 is TGTGCCAGCAGCCGGGCGGGCAACTCCTACAATGAGCAGTTCTTC. Encoded protein: CASSRAGNSYNEQFF.

The V gene is TRBV30, the J gene TRBJ1-4; a possible D gene is TRBD1 (5 bases). The CDR3 contains 15 residues. Germline V CDR1 and CDR2: GTSNPN, SVGIG (reference sequence). The V and J ends lost 3 bases and 4 bases respectively, with 15 bases between them. CDR3 bases: TGTGCCTGGAGGACCTTCGGCCAGGGTAATGAAAAACTGTTTTTT. This gives the protein CAWRTFGQGNEKLFF.